This T cell receptor beta chain was documented in a study of neurological immune-mediated disorders. Findings of the study overall: None of the CDR3 amino acid sequences found in expanded clones was shared across subjects. This suggests that the TCR-beta repertoires were private in all groups. Levels of TCR clonal expansion peaked in HTLV-1-associated myelopathy and reached their lowest in multiple sclerosis, under those of healthy controls.

Germline-derived CDR1 and CDR2 are MNHEY and SMNVEV (reference sequence). Trimming removed 7 bases from V and 0 bases from J, with 11 bases in between. The CDR3 totals 14 residues. This clonotype was observed at least ten times. Its antigen is still unknown. TCRdb used MiXCR to reprocess the 5' RACE reads, holding one entry per CDR3 protein. The repertoire holds about 65,000 distinct CDR3 sequences, with over 4% as singletons. The clonotype originates from a middle-aged man with multiple sclerosis. The chain combines TRBV27 with TRBJ2-3; unclear D gene. Sequenced: PBMCs. The CDR3 DNA is TGTGCCAGCAACCTATTGGGAAGCACAGATACGCAGTATTTT. It encodes CASNLLGSTDTQYF.